The source of this T cell receptor (beta chain) is a study of blood T cell repertoires in COVID-19. Whole-study context: Both acute and convalescent COVID-19 samples were obtained from the United States, Italy and Spain.

The repertoire was sequenced with immunoSEQ multiplex PCR; TCRdb's copy has only in-frame clones and lacks some. The sample yields 150,000 to 200,000 clones, about 89% seen once. This sequence originates from a man between 60 and 75 years old with acute or convalescent COVID-19. Specimen: peripheral blood.

CDR3 DNA: TGTGCCAGCAGTGAATCCAGTACAGGGTGCGCTTTCTTT. Amino acids: CASSESSTGCAFF. The rearrangement links TRBV25-1 to TRBJ1-1; a possible D gene is TRBD1 (6 bases). V lost 1 base and J lost 11, with 14 bases in between. Germline V CDR1 and CDR2: MGHDK, SYGVNS. CDR3 length: 13 residues. Full variable domain (missing parts from reference TRBV25-1 and TRBJ1-1): EADIYQTPRYLVIGTGKKITLECSQTMGHDKMYWYQQDPGMELHLIHYSYGVNSTEKGDLSSESTVSRIRTEHFPLTLESARPSHTSQYLCASSESSTGCAFFGQGTRLTVV.